The 21 T cell receptor beta chains below were found in one sample sequenced in a study of brain T cells in children with intractable seizures. Method: immunoSEQ multiplex PCR; TCRdb's copy keeps in-frame clones and lacks some. The repertoire holds fewer than 25,000 clones, 90% to 95% seen once, with roughly 6.5% in the top ten. This sample comprised peripheral blood, obtained at surgery. The receptors were sampled from a boy younger than 18 with focal cortical dysplasia and intractable seizures.

J is TRBJ2-7 and V is TRBV4-1; 8 positions match TRBD1. Germline V lookup: CDR1 MGHRA, CDR2 YSYEKL. The CDR3 extends over 14 amino acids. J lost 2 bases, V lost 4 bases, and 4 bases had no gene match. The CDR3 region has the DNA TGCGCCAGCAGCCCCTGGACAGGGACCTACGAGCAGTACTTC. Translating it yields CASSPWTGTYEQYF.

This clone was seen a handful of times. The J gene is TRBJ1-5, the V gene TRBV7-9; D may be TRBD1 (6 bases). Germline V lookup: CDR1 SEHNR, CDR2 FQNEAQ (reference sequence). This CDR3 contains 14 residues. V lost 1 base and J 2 bases, leaving 6 bases between the germline ends. The CDR3 bases are TGTGCCAGCAGCTTAGACAGGGGCAATCAGCCCCAGCATTTT. Translation gives CASSLDRGNQPQHF.

The chain combines TRBV2 with TRBJ2-5; D unresolved. CDR1 and CDR2 from the germline V gene are SNHLY and FYNNEI. The CDR3 extends over 12 amino acids. V dropped 7 bases and J dropped 5 bases, with 11 bases sitting between them. CDR3: CASMPGRETQYF. The CDR3 DNA follows: TGTGCCAGCATGCCTGGGCGGGAGACCCAGTACTTC.

The genes are TRBV5-1 and TRBJ2-7; 12 bases line up with TRBD1. CDR3 size: 16 residues. Germline V gene lookup returns CDR1 SGHRS and CDR2 YFSETQ. V lost 2 bases, J lost 6 bases, and 9 bases stayed unmatched. The CDR3 nucleotides read TGCGCCAGCAGCTTTTCAACCGGGACAGGGGGCGTCGAGCAGTACTTC. Translated: CASSFSTGTGGVEQYF.

This chain connects TRBV9 to TRBJ1-1; D is unresolved. The CDR3 is made up of 14 amino acids. Germline V gene sequence: CDR1 SGDLS, CDR2 YYNGEE. The ends were cut back, 4 bases at V and 0 bases at J, with 10 bases in the middle. This chain's CDR3 is CASSPKIMNTEAFF. Written as DNA, the CDR3 is TGTGCCAGCAGCCCCAAGATCATGAACACTGAAGCTTTCTTT.

V is TRBV2 and J is TRBJ1-5; tentative D call: TRBD1 (5 bases). In germline, CDR1 is SNHLY, CDR2 FYNNEI. This CDR3 has 14 amino acids. With 6 bases removed from V and 9 bases from J, the gap between germline ends came to 18 bases. The CDR3 here is CASRGDSLEGPQHF. CDR3 DNA sequence: TGTGCCAGCAGGGGCGACAGCCTCGAGGGGCCCCAGCATTTT.

The chain employs TRBV7-9 and TRBJ1-1; possible D gene TRBD1, 6 bases. Germline CDR1 SEHNR, CDR2 FQNEAQ (reference sequence). The CDR3 covers 16 residues. V was shortened by 1 base and J by 4 bases, with 16 bases between the two germline ends. The CDR3 DNA follows: TGTGCCAGCAGCTTAGGCCAGGGGACTCGGAGCACTGAAGCTTTCTTT. It specifies CASSLGQGTRSTEAFF. The complete variable domain, with remaining parts taken from reference TRBV7-9 and TRBJ1-1, reads DTGVSQNPRHKITKRGQNVTFRCDPISEHNRLYWYRQTLGQGPEFLTYFQNEAQLEKSRLLSDRFSAERPKGSFSTLEIQRTEQGDSAMYLCASSLGQGTRSTEAFFGQGTRLTVV.

V usage is TRBV19 and J usage is TRBJ1-2; 9 bases are shared with TRBD1. Germline V lookup: CDR1 LNHDA, CDR2 SQIVND (reference sequence). The V segment lost 7 bases and the J segment 7 bases; nucleotides outside the gene matches: 10. CDR3 length: 14 residues. CDR3 sequence: CASTNRGRSGGYTF. The CDR3 bases are TGTGCCAGTACTAACAGGGGGCGGAGCGGTGGCTACACCTTC.

The chain couples TRBV2 to TRBJ1-6; D might be TRBD1 (6 bases). The germline CDR1 and CDR2 sequences are SNHLY and FYNNEI. This CDR3 is 12 amino acids long. Trimming cost V 9 bases and J 8 bases, with 11 bases left between them. The CDR3 sequence is CARGQGHSPLHF. CDR3 DNA: TGTGCCAGGGGGCAGGGGCATTCACCCCTCCACTTT.

This chain uses TRBV27 with TRBJ2-7, with 9 bases matching TRBD2. Germline trimming cut 1 base from V and 4 bases from J; bases unmatched to any gene: 8. Germline-derived CDR1 and CDR2 are MNHEY and SMNVEV (reference sequence). The CDR3 contains 16 residues. DNA of the CDR3: TGTGCCAGCAGTTTATTTCCAGCGGGGGGCTTTTACGAGCAGTACTTC. Its protein product is CASSLFPAGGFYEQYF.

The chain is built from TRBV7-6 and TRBJ2-1, with D possibly TRBD1 on 5 matching bases. CDR1 and CDR2 (germline): SGHVS, FNYEAQ. Trimming cost V 5 bases and J 4 bases, with 9 bases left between them. The CDR3 runs to 13 residues. The CDR3 loop is CASSPGFYNEQFF. In DNA, the CDR3 is TGTGCCAGCAGCCCAGGGTTTTACAATGAGCAGTTCTTC. The entire variable domain, with the rest obtained from reference TRBV7-6 and TRBJ2-1, is as follows: GAGVSQSPRYKVTKRGQDVALRCDPISGHVSLYWYRQALGQGPEFLTYFNYEAQQDKSGLPNDRFSAERPEGSISTLTIQRTEQRDSAMYRCASSPGFYNEQFFGPGTRLTVL.

The CDR3 bases are TGTGCCAGCAACAGCAATCAGCCCCAGCATTTT. Protein: CASNSNQPQHF. The genes are TRBV28 and TRBJ1-5; D remains ambiguous. The CDR3 is 11 amino acids. Germline V gene data show CDR1 as MDHEN and CDR2 as SYDVKM. The V end lost 7 bases, the J end lost 1 base, and 2 bases lay between the germline ends. The full variable domain, completed using reference TRBV28 and TRBJ1-5, is DVKVTQSSRYLVKRTGEKVFLECVQDMDHENMFWYRQDPGLGLRLIYFSYDVKMKEKGDIPEGYSVSREKKERFSLILESASTNQTSMYLCASNSNQPQHFGDGTRLSIL.

This rearrangement joins TRBV6-2 or TRBV6-3 to TRBJ1-4; the D is unclear. The CDR3 sequence is 15 residues long. Trimming removed 2 bases from V and 5 bases from J, with 12 bases in between. CDR1 and CDR2 from the germline V gene are MNHEY and SVGEGT. CDR3 in DNA: TGTGCCAGCAGTTACGAGGACGGTTTGAATGAAAAACTGTTTTTT. This codes for CASSYEDGLNEKLFF.

V is TRBV7-9 and J is TRBJ1-2; D is unresolved. Germline lookup yields CDR1 SEHNR and CDR2 FQNEAQ (reference sequence). CDR3 length equals 17 residues. V dropped 5 bases and J dropped 1 base, with 20 bases sitting between them. The CDR3 spells CASSTTGPGGGNYGYTF. CDR3 bases: TGTGCCAGCAGCACTACCGGGCCGGGAGGAGGTAACTATGGCTACACCTTC.

This chain uses TRBV4-1 with TRBJ1-1; D may be TRBD1 (5 bases). The germline gives CDR1 MGHRA, CDR2 YSYEKL. With 4 bases removed from V and 4 bases from J, the gap between germline ends came to 16 bases. This CDR3 spans 15 amino acids. DNA of the CDR3: TGCGCCAGCAGCCTGGTGGGGCCTTTGGGCACTGAAGCTTTCTTT. Amino acids: CASSLVGPLGTEAFF.

This rearrangement joins TRBV7-3 to TRBJ2-1, with D possibly being TRBD1 or TRBD2 (6 bases each). There are 15 residues in the CDR3. Trimming shortened V by 1 base and J by 4 bases, and 11 bases separated the two germline ends. Germline CDR1 is SGHTA and CDR2 is FQGTGA. CDR3 nucleotides: TGTGCCAGCAGCTTAATGGGGGCGGGATACAATGAGCAGTTCTTC. Its protein product is CASSLMGAGYNEQFF.

The V call is TRBV10-3, the J call TRBJ2-5; either TRBD1 or TRBD2 may supply D (7 bases each). Trimming left V 7 bases short and J 5 bases short, with 20 bases between. The germline V gene has CDR1 ENHRY and CDR2 SYGVKD. CDR3 length equals 15 residues. The chain's CDR3 is CAITEGRQGGETQYF. In DNA, the CDR3 is TGTGCCATCACCGAGGGGAGACAGGGAGGGGAGACCCAGTACTTC.

The sample holds one count of this clone. The rearrangement links TRBV11-3 to TRBJ2-1; 10 positions match TRBD1. Losses at the gene ends were 4 bases for V and 8 bases for J; bases not matched to a gene: 5. The CDR3 length is 14 residues. CDR1 is SGHNT, CDR2 YENEEA, per germline. CDR3 protein: CASSSGQGGDEQFF. CDR3 sequence (DNA): TGTGCCAGCAGCTCCGGACAGGGGGGAGATGAGCAGTTCTTC.

DNA for the CDR3: TGCGCCAGCAGCCGTCCGGACGGGAATCAGCCCCAGCATTTT. Translation: CASSRPDGNQPQHF. This chain joins TRBV4-1 and TRBJ1-5; D not resolved. The V gene's germline CDR1 is MGHRA and CDR2 YSYEKL. Trimming took 4 bases from V and 4 from J, leaving 11 bases between them. The CDR3 runs to 14 residues.

The chain uses TRBV6-5 and TRBJ1-2; tentatively, D is TRBD1 (5 bases). CDR1 is MNHEY and CDR2 is SVGAGI in the germline V gene. V lost 2 bases and J 4 bases, leaving 8 bases between the germline ends. The CDR3 contains 13 residues. For the CDR3, the DNA is TGTGCCAGCAGTTACAGGGGCGGCTATGGCTACACCTTC. Its protein is CASSYRGGYGYTF.

The rearrangement uses TRBV5-1 and TRBJ2-7; TRBD2 is a possible D gene (6 bases). The CDR3 contains 15 residues. Germline CDR1 SGHRS, CDR2 YFSETQ. The ends were cut back, 4 bases at V and 5 bases at J, with 19 bases in the middle. The CDR3: CASSPLGAGGDEQYV. In nucleotides, the CDR3 is TGCGCCAGCAGCCCCTTAGGGGCAGGCGGGGACGAGCAGTACGTC.